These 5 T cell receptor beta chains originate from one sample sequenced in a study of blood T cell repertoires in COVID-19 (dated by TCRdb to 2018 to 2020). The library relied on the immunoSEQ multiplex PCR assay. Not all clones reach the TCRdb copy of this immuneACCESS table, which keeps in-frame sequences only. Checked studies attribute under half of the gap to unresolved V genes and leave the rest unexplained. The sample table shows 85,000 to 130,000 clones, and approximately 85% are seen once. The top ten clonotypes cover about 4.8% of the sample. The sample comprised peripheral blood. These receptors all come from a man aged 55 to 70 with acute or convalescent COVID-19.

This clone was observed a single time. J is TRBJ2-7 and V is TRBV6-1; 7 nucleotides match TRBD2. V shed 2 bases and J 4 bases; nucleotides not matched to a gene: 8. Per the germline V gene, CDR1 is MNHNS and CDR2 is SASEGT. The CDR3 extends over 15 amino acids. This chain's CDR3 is CASSELAEFAYEQYF. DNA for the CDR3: TGTGCCAGCAGTGAACTAGCGGAGTTCGCGTACGAGCAGTACTTC.

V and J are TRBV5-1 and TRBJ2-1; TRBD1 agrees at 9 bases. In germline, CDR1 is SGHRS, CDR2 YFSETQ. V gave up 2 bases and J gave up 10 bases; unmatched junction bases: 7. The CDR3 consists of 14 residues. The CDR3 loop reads CASSFYGTGNEQFF. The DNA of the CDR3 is TGCGCCAGCAGCTTTTATGGGACAGGGAACGAGCAGTTCTTC.

The CDR3 region is CASSPGQGFYEQYF. As DNA, the CDR3 is TGTGCCAGCAGCCCCGGACAGGGGTTCTACGAGCAGTACTTC. The chain links TRBV5-6 to TRBJ2-7, with 9 positions matching TRBD1. CDR3 length: 14 residues. Per germline, CDR1 SGHDT and CDR2 YYEEEE. The V segment lost 4 bases and the J segment 3 bases; nucleotides outside the gene matches: 5.

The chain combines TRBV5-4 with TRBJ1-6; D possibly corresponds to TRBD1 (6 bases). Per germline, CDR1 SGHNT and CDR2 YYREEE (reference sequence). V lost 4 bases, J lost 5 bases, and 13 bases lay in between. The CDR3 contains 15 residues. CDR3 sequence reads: CASSPGQLDNSPLHF. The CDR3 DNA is TGTGCCAGCAGCCCAGGACAGTTAGATAATTCACCCCTCCACTTT.

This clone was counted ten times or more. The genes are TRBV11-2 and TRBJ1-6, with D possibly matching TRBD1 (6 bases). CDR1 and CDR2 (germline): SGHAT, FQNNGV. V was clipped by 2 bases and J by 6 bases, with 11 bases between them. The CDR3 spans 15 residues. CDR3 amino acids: CASSLNPGVNSPLHF. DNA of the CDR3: TGTGCCAGCAGCTTAAATCCAGGGGTTAATTCACCCCTCCACTTT.